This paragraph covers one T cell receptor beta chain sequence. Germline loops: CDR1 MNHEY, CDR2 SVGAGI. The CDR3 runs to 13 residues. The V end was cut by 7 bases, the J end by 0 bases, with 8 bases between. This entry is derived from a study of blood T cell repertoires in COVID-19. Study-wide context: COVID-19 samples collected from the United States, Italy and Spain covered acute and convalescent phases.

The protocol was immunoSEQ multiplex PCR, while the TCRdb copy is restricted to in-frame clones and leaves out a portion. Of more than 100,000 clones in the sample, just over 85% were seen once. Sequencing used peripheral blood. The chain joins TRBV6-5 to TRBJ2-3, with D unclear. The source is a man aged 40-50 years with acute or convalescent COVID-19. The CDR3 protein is CASTDRSTDTQYF. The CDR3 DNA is TGTGCCAGCACCGATCGGAGCACAGATACGCAGTATTTT.